Each of the 32 T cell receptor beta chains below was sequenced from the same sample in a study of post-analysis software for immune sequencing data. Broader study findings: Among several TRBV segments more frequent in patients than controls were TRBV5-6, TRBV5-1 and TRBV20-1.

Sequencing libraries made from TCR beta cDNA carried unique molecular identifiers. TCRdb ran MiXCR on the PCR reads and lists one entry per CDR3 protein. This table has 750,000 to 950,000 distinct CDR3 sequences, about 53% appearing once. These receptors are not linked to any known antigen. The sequencing sample was made of blood. The receptors originated from a girl aged 10 to 17 with multiple sclerosis.

The chain recombines TRBV19 with TRBJ1-1, with no clear D. V was cut by 5 bases and J by 11 bases, with 15 bases left in between. The germline V gene encodes CDR1 LNHDA and CDR2 SQIVND (reference sequence). The CDR3 runs 12 residues. The DNA for the CDR3 is TGTGCCAGTAGTCCGGACCTGGTTAGGGCTTTCTTT. Protein product: CASSPDLVRAFF. The variable domain in full, with the rest retrieved from reference TRBV19 and TRBJ1-1, is DGGITQSPKYLFRKEGQNVTLSCEQNLNHDAMYWYRQDPGQGLRLIYYSQIVNDFQKGDIAEGYSVSREKKESFPLTVTSAQKNPTAFYLCASSPDLVRAFFGQGTRLTVV.

This chain uses TRBV20-1 with TRBJ2-7; 11 nucleotides line up with TRBD2. This CDR3 is built from 17 residues. Per germline, CDR1 DFQATT and CDR2 SNEGSKA (reference sequence). Trimming took 0 bases from V and 1 from J; bases not matched to a gene: 8. The CDR3 bases are TGCAGTGCTAGAGACGTGAGCGGGACTAGCGGTTCCTACGAGCAGTACTTC. It codes for CSARDVSGTSGSYEQYF.

This clonotype was detected only a few times. The J gene is TRBJ1-5, the V gene TRBV29-1; the match to TRBD1 covers 7 bases. The ends lost 7 bases at V and 5 bases at J; junction bases unmatched: 5. In germline, CDR1 is SQVTM, CDR2 ANQGSEA. This CDR3 comprises 12 residues. In DNA form, the CDR3 reads TGCAGCGCGGGACAGCGGGATCAGCCCCAGCATTTT. Amino acids: CSAGQRDQPQHF.

The chain joins TRBV29-1 to TRBJ2-1; the match to TRBD2 covers 9 bases. The J call could be wrong; TRBJ2-7 is a better fit for the DNA end. Germline V gene lookup returns CDR1 SQVTM and CDR2 ANQGSEA. CDR3 length equals 14 residues. The CDR3 DNA follows: TGCAGCGAAACCATAGCGGGGGATTACAATGAGCAGTACTTC. Translated: CSETIAGDYNEQYF.

The table lists this clonotype with a few counts. This rearrangement joins TRBV3-1 to TRBJ1-2, with 7 nucleotides matching TRBD1. V dropped 0 bases and J dropped 7; count of bases not matched to a gene: 8. Germline V CDR1 and CDR2: LGHDT, YNNKEL (reference sequence). This CDR3 comprises 15 residues. The CDR3 DNA reads as TGTGCCAGCAGCCAAGAATTAACAGGGGCATCTGGCTACACCTTC. This codes for CASSQELTGASGYTF.

The gene calls are TRBV6-5 and TRBJ1-2; D call uncertain. Germline values: CDR1 MNHEY, CDR2 SVGAGI. Trimming shortened V by 0 bases and J by 2 bases, and 7 bases separated the two germline ends. The length of the CDR3 is 14 residues. CDR3 sequence (DNA): TGTGCCAGCAGTTACTCAGGACGGAACTATGGCTACACCTTC. As protein: CASSYSGRNYGYTF.

V is TRBV7-9 and J is TRBJ2-7, with 9 bases fitting TRBD1. Germline V CDR1 and CDR2: SEHNR, FQNEAQ (reference sequence). V was clipped by 5 bases and J by 1 base; unmatched bases: 6. This CDR3 is built from 15 residues. CDR3 region: CASSLGTGMSYEQYF. The CDR3 DNA reads as TGTGCCAGCAGCCTGGGGACAGGGATGTCCTACGAGCAGTACTTC.

In DNA form, the CDR3 reads TGTGCCACCAGCAGAGGAGCGGGACCCGATACGCAGTATTTT. This encodes CATSRGAGPDTQYF. V is TRBV15 and J is TRBJ2-3, with 7 bases lining up with TRBD2. The CDR3 is made up of 14 amino acids. Germline CDR1 LNHNV, CDR2 YYDKDF (reference sequence). With 1 base clipped from V and 6 bases from J, the junction kept 4 bases outside the gene matches.

The rearrangement links TRBV7-2 to TRBJ2-4; 8 positions agree with TRBD1. The DNA end is more similar to TRBJ2-7, so the J call may be wrong. This CDR3 is 14 amino acids long. Germline V CDR1 and CDR2: SGHTA, FQGNSA. The chain's CDR3 is CASSSDRGQYEQYF. The CDR3 DNA is TGTGCCAGCAGTTCCGACAGGGGTCAATACGAGCAGTACTTC.

The genes are TRBV2 and TRBJ2-5; D is ambiguous. V lost 3 bases, J lost 5 bases, and 10 bases lay in between. Germline CDR1 and CDR2: SNHLY and FYNNEI. The CDR3 extends over 13 amino acids. The CDR3 reads CASSEPNRETQYF. In DNA, the CDR3 is TGTGCCAGCAGTGAGCCCAATCGGGAGACCCAGTACTTC. Full variable domain (outside the CDR3, taken from reference TRBV2 and TRBJ2-5): EPEVTQTPSHQVTQMGQEVILRCVPISNHLYFYWYRQILGQKVEFLVSFYNNEISEKSEIFDDQFSVERPDGSNFTLKIRSTKLEDSAMYFCASSEPNRETQYFGPGTRLLVL.

This clonotype was found once. The chain uses TRBV5-1 and TRBJ2-1, with TRBD1 matching 10 bases. Germline V gene data show CDR1 as SGHRS and CDR2 as YFSETQ. The trim removed 4 bases at V and 5 bases at J, leaving 3 bases unmatched. The length of the CDR3 is 14 residues. In DNA, the CDR3 is TGCGCCAGCAGCCCTGGGACAGGGGACAATGAGCAGTTCTTC. Translating gives CASSPGTGDNEQFF.

This clonotype was seen only a few times. The chain is built from TRBV4-2 and TRBJ2-1, with TRBD2 matching over 7 bases. Unmatched junction bases numbered 13, after V lost 4 bases and J lost 10 bases. The CDR3 has 15 amino acids. Looked up from germline, CDR1 is LGHNA and CDR2 is YNFKEQ. CDR3 DNA: TGTGCCAGCAGCCCCCCCAGCGGGACTCGGCAAGAGCAGTTCTTC. Translating gives CASSPPSGTRQEQFF.

This chain joins TRBV10-3 and TRBJ2-5; 8 positions agree with TRBD1. The end of the DNA fits TRBJ2-7 better, so the J call may be wrong. The CDR3 runs 17 residues. Germline V lookup: CDR1 ENHRY, CDR2 SYGVKD. The CDR3 region is CAISDLRRTGKLDEQYF. The CDR3 nucleotides read TGTGCCATCAGTGACCTCCGAAGGACAGGGAAGTTGGACGAGCAGTACTTC.

This clonotype was seen a handful of times. This chain uses TRBV3-1 with TRBJ2-7, with D possibly matching TRBD1 (7 bases). The J call may be wrong; the DNA end is better matched by TRBJ2-5. The CDR3 loop spans 15 amino acids. The germline V gene has CDR1 LGHDT and CDR2 YNNKEL (reference sequence). CDR3 coding DNA: TGTGCCAGCAGCCGACAGGGAAGCGGGCCAGAGACCCAGTACTTC. Translated: CASSRQGSGPETQYF.

The chain carries TRBV3-1 and TRBJ1-2; D is undetermined. V was trimmed by 1 base and J by 4 bases, leaving 13 bases between them. This CDR3 has 15 residues. Looked up from germline, CDR1 is LGHDT and CDR2 is YNNKEL (reference sequence). The CDR3 here is CASSQALHRTYGYTF. CDR3 in DNA: TGTGCCAGCAGCCAAGCCCTCCACAGAACCTATGGCTACACCTTC.

This clonotype has more than one count but fewer than ten. The gene calls are TRBV6-6 and TRBJ2-7; D is uncertain. Germline V CDR1 and CDR2: MNHNY, SVGAGI (reference sequence). The CDR3 has 11 residues. V was shortened by 8 bases and J by 6 bases, with 11 bases between the two germline ends. CDR3 DNA sequence: TGTGCCAGCTCACCTGCCGGCGAGCAGTACTTC. Translation gives CASSPAGEQYF.

This chain links TRBV12-3 or TRBV12-4 with TRBJ2-5, with D tentatively TRBD2 (5 bases). CDR3 length: 14 amino acids. Trimming took 4 bases from V and 11 from J, leaving 20 bases between them. The CDR3 sequence: CASSYPTTKDEQYF. Here the CDR3 DNA reads TGTGCCAGCAGTTACCCGACTACGAAGGATGAGCAGTACTTC.

The CDR3 sequence is CSVEGRQGPAGSQETQYF. The CDR3 DNA follows: TGCAGCGTTGAAGGCAGACAGGGTCCAGCGGGGAGCCAAGAGACCCAGTACTTC. The rearrangement links TRBV29-1 to TRBJ2-5; D is perhaps TRBD1 or TRBD2 (7 bases each). Germline CDR1 and CDR2: SQVTM and ANQGSEA. The CDR3 runs 18 residues. V lost 1 base, J lost 1 base, and 22 bases lay in between.

V and J are TRBV20-1 and TRBJ2-1; 10 bases fit TRBD2. Germline CDR1 and CDR2: DFQATT and SNEGSKA (reference sequence). The CDR3 covers 13 residues. In DNA form, the CDR3 reads TGCAGCGGACTAGCGGTTTTCTACAATGAGCAGTTCTTC. Translated, it gives CSGLAVFYNEQFF.

This chain connects TRBV7-9 to TRBJ2-5, with D possibly being TRBD1 (6 bases). The ends were cut back, 3 bases at V and 11 bases at J, with 13 bases in the middle. Germline assignment: CDR1 SEHNR and CDR2 FQNEAQ (reference sequence). CDR3 size: 12 residues. The CDR3 is CASSFPTGEQYF. CDR3 nucleotides: TGTGCCAGCAGCTTCCCGACAGGAGAGCAGTACTTC. Combining the CDR3 with reference TRBV7-9 and TRBJ2-5 gives the whole variable domain DTGVSQNPRHKITKRGQNVTFRCDPISEHNRLYWYRQTLGQGPEFLTYFQNEAQLEKSRLLSDRFSAERPKGSFSTLEIQRTEQGDSAMYLCASSFPTGEQYFGPGTRLLVL.

This clonotype was detected only a few times. The gene calls are TRBV7-2 and TRBJ2-7; TRBD2 aligns across 9 bases. Trimming at V came to 7 bases and at J to 0 bases, leaving 13 bases not matched to a gene. CDR3 length: 17 residues. CDR1 is SGHTA and CDR2 is FQGNSA in the germline V gene. CDR3 sequence reads: CASTYMMTSGVSYEQYF. CDR3 coding DNA: TGTGCCAGCACCTACATGATGACTAGCGGCGTCTCCTACGAGCAGTACTTC. The full variable domain, its missing parts supplied by reference TRBV7-2 and TRBJ2-7, is GAGVSQSPSNKVTEKGKDVELRCDPISGHTALYWYRQSLGQGLEFLIYFQGNSAPDKSGLPSDRFSAERTGGSVSTLTIQRTQQEDSAVYLCASTYMMTSGVSYEQYFGPGTRLTVT.

A few counts support this clonotype. Mismatch with germline at one junction end may stem from a read error. The chain joins TRBV7-9 to TRBJ2-7; TRBD1 is a possible D gene (6 bases). The CDR3 has 12 amino acids. Germline V lookup: CDR1 SEHNR, CDR2 FQNEAQ (reference sequence). CDR3 region: CASSPGTYGQYF. As DNA, the CDR3 is TGTGCCAGCAGCCCCGGGACATACGGGCAGTACTTC.

This CDR3 reads CASSPTGGRSTDTQYF. The CDR3 DNA reads as TGTGCCAGCTCCCCGACAGGGGGCCGGAGCACAGATACGCAGTATTTT. The chain recombines TRBV18 with TRBJ2-3; the match to TRBD1 covers 10 bases. V gave up 6 bases and J gave up 0 bases; unmatched junction bases: 6. Per the germline V gene, CDR1 is KGHSH and CDR2 is LQKENI. CDR3 size: 16 residues. The variable domain in full, with the rest retrieved from reference TRBV18 and TRBJ2-3, is NAGVMQNPRHLVRRRGQEARLRCSPMKGHSHVYWYRQLPEEGLKFMVYLQKENIIDESGMPKERFSAEFPKEGPSILRIQQVVRGDSAAYFCASSPTGGRSTDTQYFGPGTRLTVL.

The sample holds a few counts of this clonotype. At one end, the junction sequence differs from germline, possibly due to a read error. V gene TRBV5-1 combines with J gene TRBJ2-5, with 7 bases aligning to TRBD1. The last part of the DNA fits TRBJ2-7 better; the J call may be wrong. Germline assignment: CDR1 SGHRS and CDR2 YFSETQ. CDR3 length: 12 amino acids. DNA of the CDR3: TGTGCCAGCAGTCCCGACAGGGACGAGCAGTACTTC. Residues: CASSPDRDEQYF.

CDR3 region: CASSLEAGAGANVLTF. CDR3 sequence (DNA): TGCGCCAGCAGCTTGGAAGCGGGAGCAGGGGCCAACGTCCTGACTTTC. The rearrangement uses TRBV5-1 and TRBJ2-6; 8 nucleotides match TRBD2. The CDR3 has 16 amino acids. V was clipped by 0 bases and J by 4 bases; unmatched bases: 3. CDR1 is SGHRS, CDR2 YFSETQ, per germline.

V and J are TRBV24-1 and TRBJ2-1; D gene unclear. This CDR3 comprises 13 residues. V lost 2 bases and J 8 bases, leaving 9 bases between the germline ends. The V gene's germline CDR1 is KGHDR and CDR2 SFDVKD. The CDR3 protein is CATSDSDSDEQFF. DNA of the CDR3: TGTGCCACCAGTGATTCTGACTCCGATGAGCAGTTCTTC.

This chain uses TRBV12-3 or TRBV12-4 with TRBJ2-4, with D tentatively TRBD1 (5 bases). The CDR3 spans 14 residues. Trimming removed 5 bases from V and 9 bases from J, with 17 bases in between. DNA for the CDR3: TGTGCCAGCAGTCCCCAGGGCCGCGGTAGCATTCAGTACTTC. This encodes CASSPQGRGSIQYF.

The chain recombines TRBV4-1 with TRBJ2-5; D not resolved. The CDR3 loop spans 17 amino acids. CDR1 and CDR2 from the germline V gene are MGHRA and YSYEKL. With 0 bases removed from V and 0 bases from J, the gap between germline ends came to 14 bases. Here the CDR3 reads CASSQDKDRRYQETQYF. CDR3 DNA: TGCGCCAGCAGCCAAGATAAGGACCGTAGGTACCAAGAGACCCAGTACTTC.

The genes are TRBV6-6 and TRBJ2-1; 13 bases line up with TRBD2. CDR3 size: 15 residues. V dropped 6 bases and J dropped 9; count of bases not matched to a gene: 8. The V gene's germline CDR1 is MNHNY and CDR2 SVGAGI (reference sequence). The CDR3 region is CASRQTTSGGFEQFF. Here the CDR3 DNA reads TGTGCCAGCAGACAAACGACTAGCGGGGGGTTTGAGCAGTTCTTC.

The chain is built from TRBV7-2 and TRBJ1-2, with D unclear. V lost 5 bases and J lost 0, with 13 bases in between. Germline CDR1 and CDR2: SGHTA and FQGNSA. The CDR3 spans 15 residues. The CDR3 region has the DNA TGTGCCAGCAGCCAAGATTTGGTGGCTAACTATGGCTACACCTTC. Translated: CASSQDLVANYGYTF.

The chain is built from TRBV2 and TRBJ1-5; 8 bases fit TRBD1. Germline assignment: CDR1 SNHLY and CDR2 FYNNEI. The CDR3 is 15 residues long. V dropped 8 bases and J dropped 12; count of bases not matched to a gene: 18. The CDR3 is CASAQGTGPRRGQHF. CDR3 sequence (DNA): TGTGCCAGCGCGCAAGGGACAGGCCCCAGGAGGGGCCAGCATTTT. The entire variable domain, with the rest obtained from reference TRBV2 and TRBJ1-5, is as follows: EPEVTQTPSHQVTQMGQEVILRCVPISNHLYFYWYRQILGQKVEFLVSFYNNEISEKSEIFDDQFSVERPDGSNFTLKIRSTKLEDSAMYFCASAQGTGPRRGQHFGDGTRLSIL.

The chain employs TRBV27 and TRBJ2-5; D ambiguous. Gene TRBJ2-7 matches the end of the DNA better, so the J call may be wrong. From germline, CDR1 is MNHEY and CDR2 SMNVEV (reference sequence). This CDR3 spans 12 amino acids. CDR3 amino acids: CASSSHLGEQYF. The CDR3 DNA follows: TGTGCCAGCAGTTCCCATCTAGGCGAGCAGTACTTC.